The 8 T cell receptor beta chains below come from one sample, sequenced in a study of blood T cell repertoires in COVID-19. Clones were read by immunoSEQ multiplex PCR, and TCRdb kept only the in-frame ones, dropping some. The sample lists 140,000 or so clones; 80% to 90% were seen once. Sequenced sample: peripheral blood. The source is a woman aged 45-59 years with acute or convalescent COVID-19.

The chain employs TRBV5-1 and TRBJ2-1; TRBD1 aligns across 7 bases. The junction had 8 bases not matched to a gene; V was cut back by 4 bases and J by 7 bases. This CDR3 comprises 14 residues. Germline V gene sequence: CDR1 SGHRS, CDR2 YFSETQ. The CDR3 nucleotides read TGCGCCAGCAGCCCCCAGGGGGTTGCTAATGAGCAGTTCTTC. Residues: CASSPQGVANEQFF.

Here the CDR3 reads CASSLAGHLGGANVLTF. CDR3 sequence (DNA): TGTGCCAGCAGCTTAGCGGGACACCTTGGTGGGGCCAACGTCCTGACTTTC. The V and J genes are TRBV7-9 and TRBJ2-6; D is perhaps TRBD1 (6 bases). Germline CDR1 is SEHNR and CDR2 is FQNEAQ (reference sequence). V lost 0 bases to trimming and J lost 3 bases, with 12 bases between them. The CDR3 length is 17 residues. The full variable domain, completed using reference TRBV7-9 and TRBJ2-6, is DTGVSQNPRHKITKRGQNVTFRCDPISEHNRLYWYRQTLGQGPEFLTYFQNEAQLEKSRLLSDRFSAERPKGSFSTLEIQRTEQGDSAMYLCASSLAGHLGGANVLTFGAGSRLTVL.

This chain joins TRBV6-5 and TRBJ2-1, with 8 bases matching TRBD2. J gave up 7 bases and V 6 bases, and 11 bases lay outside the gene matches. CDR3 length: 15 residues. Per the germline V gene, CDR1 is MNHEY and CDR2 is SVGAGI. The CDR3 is CASSLKAGAANEQFF. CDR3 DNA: TGTGCCAGCAGCCTCAAAGCGGGAGCGGCGAATGAGCAGTTCTTC.

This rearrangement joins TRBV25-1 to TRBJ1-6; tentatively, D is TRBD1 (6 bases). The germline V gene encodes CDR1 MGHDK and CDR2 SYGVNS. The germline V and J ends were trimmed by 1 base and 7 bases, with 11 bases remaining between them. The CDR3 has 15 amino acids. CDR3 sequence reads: CASSESGRGNSPLHF. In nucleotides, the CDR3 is TGTGCCAGCAGTGAATCAGGGAGGGGGAATTCACCCCTCCACTTT.

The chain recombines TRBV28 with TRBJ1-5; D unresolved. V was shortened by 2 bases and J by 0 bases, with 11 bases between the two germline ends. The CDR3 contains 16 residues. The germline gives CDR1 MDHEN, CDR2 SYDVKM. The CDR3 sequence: CASSLRGSYSNQPQHF. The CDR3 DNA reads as TGTGCCAGCAGTTTACGGGGTAGCTATAGCAATCAGCCCCAGCATTTT.

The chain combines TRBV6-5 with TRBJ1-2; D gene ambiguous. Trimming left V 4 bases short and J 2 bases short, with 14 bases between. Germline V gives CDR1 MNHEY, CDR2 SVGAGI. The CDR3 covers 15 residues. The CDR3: CASSSVAAGNYGYTF. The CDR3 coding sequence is TGTGCCAGCAGTTCAGTCGCGGCGGGGAACTATGGCTACACCTTC.

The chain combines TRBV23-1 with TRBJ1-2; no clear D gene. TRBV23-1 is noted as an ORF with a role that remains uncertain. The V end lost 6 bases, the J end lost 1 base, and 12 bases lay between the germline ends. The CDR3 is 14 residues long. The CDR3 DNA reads TGCGCCAGCAGAAATCCCACAGTTAACTATGGCTACACCTTC. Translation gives CASRNPTVNYGYTF.

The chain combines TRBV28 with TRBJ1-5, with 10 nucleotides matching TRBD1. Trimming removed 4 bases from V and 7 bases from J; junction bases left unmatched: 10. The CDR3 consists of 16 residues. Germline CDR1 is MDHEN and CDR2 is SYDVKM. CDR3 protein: CASSYRGQGRNQPQHF. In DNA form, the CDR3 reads TGTGCCAGCAGTTACCGGGGACAGGGGAGAAACCAGCCCCAGCATTTT.